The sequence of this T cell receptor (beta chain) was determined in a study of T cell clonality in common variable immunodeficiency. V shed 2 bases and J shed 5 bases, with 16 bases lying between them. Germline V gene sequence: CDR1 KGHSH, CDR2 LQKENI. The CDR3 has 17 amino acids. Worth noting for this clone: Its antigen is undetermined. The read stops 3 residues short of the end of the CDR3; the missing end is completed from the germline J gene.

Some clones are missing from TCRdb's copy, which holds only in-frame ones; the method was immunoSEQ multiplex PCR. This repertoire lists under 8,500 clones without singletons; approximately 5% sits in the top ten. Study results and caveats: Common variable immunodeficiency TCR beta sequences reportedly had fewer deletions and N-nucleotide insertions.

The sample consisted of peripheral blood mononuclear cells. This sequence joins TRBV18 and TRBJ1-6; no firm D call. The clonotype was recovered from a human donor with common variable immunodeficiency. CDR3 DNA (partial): TGTGCCAGCTCACCATCGTCACTCCCCGGGGATAATTCACCC. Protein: CASSPSSLPGDNSP. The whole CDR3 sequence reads CASSPSSLPGDNSPLHF. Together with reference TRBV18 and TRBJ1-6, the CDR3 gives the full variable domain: NAGVMQNPRHLVRRRGQEARLRCSPMKGHSHVYWYRQLPEEGLKFMVYLQKENIIDESGMPKERFSAEFPKEGPSILRIQQVVRGDSAAYFCASSPSSLPGDNSPLHFGNGTRLTVT.